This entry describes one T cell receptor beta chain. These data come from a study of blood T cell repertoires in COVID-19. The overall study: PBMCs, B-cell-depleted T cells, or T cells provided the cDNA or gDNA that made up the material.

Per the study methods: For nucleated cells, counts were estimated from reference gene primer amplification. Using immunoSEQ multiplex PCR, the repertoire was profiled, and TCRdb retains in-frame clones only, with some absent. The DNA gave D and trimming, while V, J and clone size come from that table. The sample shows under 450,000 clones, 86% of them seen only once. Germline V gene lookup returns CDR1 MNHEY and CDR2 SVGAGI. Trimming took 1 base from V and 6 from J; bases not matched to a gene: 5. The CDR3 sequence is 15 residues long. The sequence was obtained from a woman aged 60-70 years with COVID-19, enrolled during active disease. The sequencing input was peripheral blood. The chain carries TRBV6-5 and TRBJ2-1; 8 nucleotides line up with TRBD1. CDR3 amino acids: CASSYLGQGRNEQFF. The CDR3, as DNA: TGTGCCAGCAGTTACTTAGGACAGGGACGCAATGAGCAGTTCTTC.